This T cell receptor beta chain was profiled in a study of CD8+ T cells in alopecia areata (dated by TCRdb to the late 2010s). Some background on the complete study: The treated patients took part in an open-label pilot trial in which moderate-to-severe alopecia areata was treated with oral tofacitinib at 5 to 10 mg twice daily. High-throughput TCRbeta sequencing was used to examine T cell clonal expansion in alopecia areata in both the C3H/HeJ mouse model and human patients. Patients stayed on tofacitinib for 6 to 18 months and then had 6 months of follow-up off drug so that delayed response and recurrence could be assessed. RNA was obtained with the PAXgene miRNA kit for fixed scalp, the miRNeasy kit for PBMCs, and the RNeasy kit for mouse skin. Patients on tofacitinib were biopsied at baseline and after 4 and 24 weeks of treatment, and several of the patients also had a later scalp biopsy. immunoSEQ multiplex PCR using 35 Vbeta forward primers and 13 Jbeta reverse primers was used to amplify TCRbeta CDR3 regions. In humans, TCRbeta sequencing was performed on scalp tissue and on sorted CD4+ and CD8+ peripheral blood T cells from healthy controls and from patients with patchy or totalis/universalis alopecia areata. Scalp clonality was compared across normal scalp (n=4), patchy alopecia areata scalp (n=8), and alopecia totalis/universalis scalp (n=8).

Library preparation was by the immunoSEQ multiplex PCR assay. RNA was extracted from all samples and reverse transcribed into cDNA, which served as template for TCR sequencing. First-strand cDNA was synthesized using SuperScript III with a 2:1 mix of oligo-dT and random hexamers. A synthetic immune receptor repertoire was used to assess amplification bias, and residual bias was removed computationally. The original pipeline was this. Raw reads were preprocessed for error removal, and CDR3 was defined according to IMGT conventions as running from the conserved cysteine to phenylalanine. Clonality was calculated as 1 minus Shannon entropy normalized by log2 of the number of productive unique TCRs. Scalp TCRbeta sequences were cross-referenced with sorted blood CD4 and CD8 repertoires so that the CD4 or CD8 identity of scalp clones could be inferred. TCRdb stores this immuneACCESS table with in-frame sequences only. Part of the clones is absent; in the studies checked, under half of the shortfall reflects unresolved V genes, and no reason is known for the rest. The DNA was the basis for D and trimming; V, J and clone size are from that table. This sample lists about 120,000 clones; 35% to 40% were detected once. Roughly 3.3% of the sample goes to the ten largest clones.

Study-wide conclusions, independent of this receptor: Resident alphabeta T cells in normal human skin are also sequenced, complicating scalp TCR repertoire analysis, unlike mouse skin dominated by gammadelta T cells. TCR sequences shared between patients were less clear than in mice, possibly partly because of HLA diversity in the patient population. Lesional scalp, especially in alopecia totalis/universalis, showed higher clonality and more expanded CD8+ clones than normal scalp, suggesting antigenic drive.

Counted from cysteine to phenylalanine, this CDR3 has 15 amino acids. Only the CDR3 part of the read is kept: 45 bases, read in frame from the first base. Relative to germline, V is 3 bases shorter and J is 1 base shorter, with 9 bases between their ends. The germline V gene encodes CDR1 SEHNR and CDR2 FQNEAQ (reference sequence). This clone turned up a few times. What antigen it recognizes has not been identified. One base away there is no much larger clone; base qualities are not given. Lesional scalp punch biopsies and peripheral blood were obtained from alopecia areata patients. PBMCs were isolated by density centrifugation and stained for CD3, CD4 and CD8, after which CD4+ and CD8+ T cells were sorted on a FACSAria.

The rearrangement combines TRBV7-9 with TRBJ2-2; the D match is possibly TRBD1 or TRBD2, with 5 bases aligned in each. This clonotype was sampled from a human donor with alopecia areata. Material for sequencing was CD4+ T cells sorted from blood. The CDR3: CASSLRGGNTGELFF. In nucleotides, the sequence is TGTGCCAGCAGCTTGAGGGGCGGGAACACCGGGGAGCTGTTTTTT.